These T cell receptor beta chains were read from a single sample in a study of T cells of healthy individuals. TCRdb reprocessed the 5' RACE reads with MiXCR, giving one entry per CDR3 protein. The sample holds about 82,000 distinct CDR3 sequences; approximately 4.7% are singletons and the top ten take about 7.5%. These receptors all come from a female donor in good health. Both conserved end residues are part of each CDR3. D genes are given only for firm matches. Clone size, where shown, is once, few, many, or a class for clones that have expanded.

size	V	J	D	CDR3	DNA
many	TRBV7-9	TRBJ2-5	.	CASSPKWAETQYF	TGTGCCAGCAGCCCGAAATGGGCGGAGACCCAGTACTTC
many	TRBV7-3	TRBJ2-2	.	CASSLNAPKNTGELFF	TGTGCCAGCAGCTTAAATGCACCCAAGAACACCGGGGAGCTGTTTTTT
many	TRBV7-2	TRBJ2-7	.	CASSLEGLTYSYEQYF	TGTGCCAGCAGCTTAGAAGGCCTAACCTACTCCTACGAGCAGTACTTC
many	TRBV12-3/TRBV12-4	TRBJ1-5	.	CASSFQGPSQPQHF	TGTGCCAGCAGCTTCCAGGGGCCTAGTCAGCCCCAGCATTTT
many	TRBV6-1	TRBJ2-3	.	CASSEMGVQTGTQYF	TGTGCCAGCAGTGAGATGGGGGTCCAAACGGGTACGCAGTATTTT
.	TRBV3-1	TRBJ1-1	.	CASSQDRTVGVNTEAFF	TGTGCCAGCAGCCAAGATCGGACCGTGGGGGTGAACACTGAAGCTTTCTTT
many	TRBV3-1	TRBJ1-1	.	CASSPGSGRNTEAFF	TGTGCCAGCAGTCCGGGTTCGGGCAGGAACACTGAAGCTTTCTTT
many	TRBV2	TRBJ1-1	.	CASSEAQTDAEAFF	TGTGCCAGCAGTGAAGCTCAGACCGACGCTGAAGCTTTCTTT
many	TRBV5-1	TRBJ1-2	.	CASSSTGNYGYTF	TGCGCCAGCAGCTCCACCGGAAATTATGGCTACACCTTC
many	TRBV11-2	TRBJ2-3	TRBD2	CASSPSYRASGRSQYF	TGTGCCAGCAGCCCCTCTTACAGGGCTAGCGGGAGGTCGCAGTATTTT
few	TRBV3-1	TRBJ2-7	TRBD2	CASSHFTSGSYEQYF	TGTGCCAGCAGCCATTTTACTAGCGGGTCCTACGAGCAGTACTTC
few	TRBV9	TRBJ2-4	.	CASSVGGGQTSIQYF	TGTGCCAGCAGCGTAGGAGGGGGACAAACAAGCATTCAGTACTTC
many	TRBV14	TRBJ1-1	.	CASSQSRLEAFF	TGTGCCAGCAGCCAGTCTCGTCTCGAAGCTTTCTTT
few	TRBV6-5	TRBJ1-2	.	CASSYNREANYGYTF	TGTGCCAGCAGTTACAACCGGGAAGCTAACTATGGCTACACCTTC
few	TRBV30	TRBJ2-3	.	CAWSTKDSDTQYF	TGTGCCTGGAGTACTAAGGACTCAGATACGCAGTATTTT
many	TRBV4-3	TRBJ2-3	.	CASSQDPTPISTDTQYF	TGCGCCAGCAGCCAAGATCCAACTCCCATTAGCACAGATACGCAGTATTTT
many	TRBV28	TRBJ1-5	TRBD1	CASSSYRGRSQPQHF	TGTGCCAGCAGCTCTTACAGGGGTCGGAGTCAGCCCCAGCATTTT
few	TRBV28	TRBJ2-1	.	CASSLLKVSEQFF	TGTGCCAGCAGCCTGCTTAAGGTATCTGAGCAGTTCTTC
few	TRBV12-3/TRBV12-4	TRBJ1-5	.	CASRGGTANQPQHF	TGTGCCAGCAGGGGGGGGACGGCTAATCAGCCCCAGCATTTT
many	TRBV29-1	TRBJ2-2	.	CSVEAVNTGELFF	TGCAGCGTTGAGGCGGTGAACACCGGGGAGCTGTTTTTT
few	TRBV18	TRBJ1-5	.	CASSPGRISNQPQHF	TGTGCCAGCTCACCCGGACGGATTAGCAATCAGCCCCAGCATTTT
many	TRBV5-1	TRBJ1-2	TRBD1	CASSLAGTGGREYGYTF	TGCGCCAGCAGCTTGGCCGGAACAGGGGGAAGGGAGTATGGCTACACCTTC
few	TRBV6-1	TRBJ2-1	.	CASIRIGAPNEQFF	TGTGCCAGCATAAGGATCGGGGCACCCAATGAGCAGTTCTTC
few	TRBV19	TRBJ2-1	TRBD2	CASSISLAEVPWNEQFF	TGTGCCAGTAGTATTTCCCTAGCGGAAGTCCCTTGGAATGAGCAGTTCTTC
many	TRBV7-9	TRBJ2-7	TRBD2	CASSPQTGLAGYYEQYF	TGTGCCAGCAGCCCCCAAACGGGGCTAGCGGGGTATTACGAGCAGTACTTC
.	TRBV2	TRBJ2-7	.	CASNGQLPSYEQYF	TGTGCCAGCAATGGACAGCTCCCCTCCTACGAGCAGTACTTC
.	TRBV12-3/TRBV12-4	TRBJ1-1	.	CASTLNMNTEAFF	TGTGCCAGCACCCTTAACATGAACACTGAAGCTTTCTTT
many	TRBV28	TRBJ2-7	TRBD2	CASSTEGLASYEQYF	TGTGCCAGCAGTACGGAAGGACTAGCTTCCTACGAGCAGTACTTC
.	TRBV5-1	TRBJ2-3	.	CASSRTGRADTQYF	TGCGCCAGCTCCAGGACAGGGAGGGCAGATACGCAGTATTTT
once	TRBV24-1	TRBJ1-5	TRBD1	CATSDPTGNQPQHF	TGTGCCACCAGTGATCCGACAGGGAATCAGCCCCAGCATTTT
few	TRBV7-9	TRBJ1-2	.	CASSFPVLIYGYTF	TGTGCCAGCAGCTTCCCGGTCCTGATCTATGGCTACACCTTC
few	TRBV9	TRBJ1-4	.	CASSVGPNGEKLFF	TGTGCCAGCAGCGTAGGCCCGAACGGCGAAAAACTGTTTTTT
many	TRBV10-2	TRBJ2-1	.	CASSVGVARPRGQFF	TGCGCCAGCAGTGTCGGGGTAGCTAGGCCCCGGGGGCAGTTCTTC
many	TRBV15	TRBJ2-3	.	CATKTGGATDTQYF	TGTGCCACCAAGACAGGAGGGGCCACAGATACGCAGTATTTT
many	TRBV27	TRBJ2-7	TRBD2	CASSFGTSGEYEQYF	TGTGCCAGCAGTTTTGGGACTAGCGGCGAGTACGAGCAGTACTTC
few	TRBV14	TRBJ1-1	TRBD1	CASSQDLGTGVITEAFF	TGTGCCAGCAGCCAAGATCTTGGGACAGGAGTAATCACTGAAGCTTTCTTT
many	TRBV4-3	TRBJ2-1	.	CASSQERNPLYNEQFF	TGCGCCAGCAGCCAAGAGCGGAACCCCCTTTACAATGAGCAGTTCTTC
.	TRBV25-1	TRBJ2-3	.	CASSVTGTDTQYF	TGTGCCAGCAGTGTAACCGGTACAGATACGCAGTATTTT
many	TRBV20-1	TRBJ2-7	TRBD2	CSARTSGRTYEQYF	TGCAGTGCTCGGACTAGCGGGCGGACCTACGAGCAGTACTTC
few	TRBV11-3	TRBJ2-1	.	CASSLISPAGNNEQFF	TGTGCCAGCAGCTTAATTAGCCCCGCGGGGAACAATGAGCAGTTCTTC
.	TRBV20-1	TRBJ2-3	TRBD2	CSANPRDYSTDTQYF	TGCAGTGCCAATCCCAGGGACTATAGCACAGATACGCAGTATTTT
few	TRBV5-1	TRBJ1-2	TRBD1	CASSLSGQGSYGYTF	TGCGCCAGCAGCTTGTCGGGACAGGGATCCTATGGCTACACCTTC
many	TRBV19	TRBJ2-7	TRBD1	CASSIRGDRAYEQYF	TGTGCCAGTAGTATTCGAGGGGACAGGGCCTACGAGCAGTACTTC
many	TRBV6-5	TRBJ1-4	.	CASSLAPTNEKLFF	TGTGCCAGCAGTTTGGCTCCTACTAATGAAAAACTGTTTTTT